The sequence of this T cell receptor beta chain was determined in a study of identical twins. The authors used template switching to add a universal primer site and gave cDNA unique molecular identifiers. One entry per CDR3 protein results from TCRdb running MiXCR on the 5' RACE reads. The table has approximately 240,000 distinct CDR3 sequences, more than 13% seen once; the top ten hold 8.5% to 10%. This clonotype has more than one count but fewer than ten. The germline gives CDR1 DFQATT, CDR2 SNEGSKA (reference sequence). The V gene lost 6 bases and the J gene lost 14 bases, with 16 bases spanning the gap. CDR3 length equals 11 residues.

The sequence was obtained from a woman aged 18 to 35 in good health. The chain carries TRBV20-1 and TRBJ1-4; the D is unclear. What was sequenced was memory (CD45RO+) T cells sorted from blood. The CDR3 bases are TGCAGTGCCCCGGTTAGCGGCAGGCTGTTTTTT. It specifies CSAPVSGRLFF.